These T cell receptor beta chains were read from a single sample in a study of early T cells in non-severe SARS-CoV-2 infection. TCRdb reprocessed the 5' RACE reads with MiXCR, giving one entry per CDR3 protein. Among fewer than 85,000 distinct CDR3 sequences listed, under 15% were seen once. Sequencing was performed on whole blood. These receptors all come from an adult who was a healthcare worker with PCR-confirmed SARS-CoV-2 infection or an uninfected control (not recorded which). Both conserved end residues are trimmed from each CDR3.

v_gene	CDR3aa
TRBV29-1	SVLPLLTLTDTQY
TRBV30	AWTSKGAGGEKLF
TRBV4-3	ASSRTFYNEQF
TRBV7-7	ASSPSMGGERATDTQY
TRBV20-1	SARGGPKPQH
TRBV20-1	SAPLAGASYEQY
TRBV24-1	ATSGTGTGNIQY
TRBV11-2	ASSFNRDRNEKLF
TRBV7-6	ASSLAWGRGTEAF
TRBV29-1	SVEDHKGQGENEQF
TRBV6-4	ASSDTGGTDTQY
TRBV14	ASSQEPFNGTGDGYT
TRBV27	ASSLSHPLGSYEQY
TRBV15	ATSPRSGPYNEQF
TRBV29-1	SVPDSSWYT
TRBV2	ASRKSGGDTGELF
TRBV28	ASSLSGGNQPQH
TRBV27	ASSLKSGFEQY
TRBV20-1	SARDRRTGDQPQH
TRBV12-3/TRBV12-4	ASSPWTRDTEAF
TRBV29-1	SASTGMNTEAF
TRBV11-2	ASSLWGPTYEQY
TRBV7-9	ASSTKLVTGPSYNEQF
TRBV10-3	AISVDSRYGYT
TRBV11-2	ASSSYRGNTIY
TRBV6-6	ASSYGTGTGVTGELF
TRBV4-3	ASSQVRGLRNEQF
TRBV6-1	ATSRGPTSYEQY
TRBV20-1	SANPPGTSGETQY
TRBV11-2	ASSPPSTGQETQY
TRBV28	ASSLRQGAQPQH
TRBV27	ATGISGSYNEQF
TRBV6-6	ASSPKLPFSYTGELF
TRBV12-3/TRBV12-4	ASSIDRADEQY
TRBV10-3	AISDRMDTEAF
TRBV2	ASSGQDYSYNEQF
TRBV14	ASSQITTRTVYEQY
TRBV20-1	SASSSSYEQY
TRBV28	ASIDLSSGANVLT
TRBV12-3/TRBV12-4	ASSSHYEQY
TRBV5-1	ASSSISGGAKNIQY
TRBV29-1	SAGAANTEAF
TRBV7-2	ASSSTGVGVNTEAF
TRBV9	ASSVDFSLNYEQY